Below are 4 T cell receptor beta chains sequenced from a single sample in a study of long-term antiretroviral therapy in people with HIV. Version v3.0 of the immunoSEQ assay was performed at survey level. Profiled with immunoSEQ multiplex PCR; TCRdb holds only in-frame clones, not every one. The data show 15,000 to 20,000 clones, with about 80% seen just once and roughly 8.3% held by the top ten. The sample consisted of unsorted PBMCs, taken 0.3 years before starting antiretroviral therapy. The receptor source for this set is a man aged 45-60 years with HIV.

The rearrangement joins TRBV7-2 to TRBJ2-3, with no clear D. This CDR3 is 12 amino acids long. Trimming pared 2 bases from V and 6 bases from J, leaving 6 bases between. Per germline, CDR1 SGHTA and CDR2 FQGNSA. For the CDR3, the DNA is TGTGCCAGCAGCTTACACGGGGATACGCAGTATTTT. Translation gives CASSLHGDTQYF.

This chain connects TRBV7-9 to TRBJ2-7; D is unresolved. The CDR3 contains 11 residues. Per germline, CDR1 SEHNR and CDR2 FQNEAQ (reference sequence). V shed 6 bases and J shed 7 bases, with 10 bases lying between them. CDR3 loop: CASSPTGEQYF. CDR3 bases: TGTGCCAGCAGTCCAACGGGTGAGCAGTACTTC.

The chain couples TRBV5-5 to TRBJ1-5; D gene ambiguous. With 0 bases removed from V and 4 bases from J, the gap between germline ends came to 14 bases. CDR1 is SGHKS, CDR2 YYEKEE, per germline (reference sequence). The CDR3 length is 16 residues. The chain's CDR3 is CASSLGARKGNQPQHF. CDR3 DNA: TGTGCCAGCAGCTTGGGGGCTCGGAAAGGGAATCAGCCCCAGCATTTT.

The chain combines TRBV5-4 with TRBJ2-3; 11 bases map to TRBD2. This CDR3 spans 17 amino acids. Germline trimming cut 4 bases from V and 5 bases from J; bases unmatched to any gene: 12. The V gene's germline CDR1 is SGHNT and CDR2 YYREEE (reference sequence). CDR3 nucleotides: TGTGCCAGCAGCACCCTTAGCGGGAGGGTCAGGGGAGATACGCAGTATTTT. Its protein product is CASSTLSGRVRGDTQYF.